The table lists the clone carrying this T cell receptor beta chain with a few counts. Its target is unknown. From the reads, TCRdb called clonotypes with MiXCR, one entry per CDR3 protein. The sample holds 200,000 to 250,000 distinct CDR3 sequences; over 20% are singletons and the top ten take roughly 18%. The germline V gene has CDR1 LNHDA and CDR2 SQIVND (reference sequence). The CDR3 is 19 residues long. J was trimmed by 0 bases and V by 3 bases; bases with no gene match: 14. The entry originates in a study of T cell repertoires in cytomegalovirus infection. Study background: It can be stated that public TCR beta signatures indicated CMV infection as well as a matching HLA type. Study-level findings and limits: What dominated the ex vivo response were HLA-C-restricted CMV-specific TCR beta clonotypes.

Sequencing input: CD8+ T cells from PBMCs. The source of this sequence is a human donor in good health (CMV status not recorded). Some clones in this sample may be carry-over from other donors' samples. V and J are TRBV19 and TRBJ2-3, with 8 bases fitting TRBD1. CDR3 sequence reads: CASSITQGARLDSTDTQYF. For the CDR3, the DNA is TGTGCCAGTAGTATCACGCAGGGGGCGCGTTTGGACAGCACAGATACGCAGTATTTT.